This T cell receptor (beta chain) stems from a study of identical twins. The table lists this clonotype with many counts. Its cognate antigen is unknown. Study-wide results and caveats: The authors noted that invariant MAIT and iNKT cells could partly confound zero-insertion analyses.

A universal primer site was incorporated via template switching, and the cDNA contained unique molecular identifiers. TCRdb reanalysed the 5' RACE reads using MiXCR and keeps one entry per CDR3 protein. The sample comprises a few hundred thousand distinct CDR3 sequences, roughly a tenth of which are singletons, and roughly 10% rests with the top ten. Per germline, CDR1 DFQATT and CDR2 SNEGSKA (reference sequence). V was shortened by 2 bases and J by 2 bases, with 19 bases between the two germline ends. CDR3 size: 17 residues. This chain links TRBV20-1 with TRBJ1-5; a possible D gene is TRBD1 (5 bases). The source is a man aged 50-60 years in good health. The specimen was memory T cells sorted from blood. The DNA of the CDR3 is TGCAGTGCTAGACCAGACGCGGCAGGGAAGCGCAATCAGCCCCAGCATTTT. The encoded protein is CSARPDAAGKRNQPQHF.